The T cell receptor beta chain under discussion was sequenced for a study of identifying expanded T cells in peripheral blood. Whole-study results and caveats: Over around two and four weeks, about 15 and 19 clones changed, versus around 1.2 between replicates. Variance in clone template counts between approximately two-week samples significantly increased with total template count across all healthy donors.

On this clone: The antigen remains unidentified.

No infections or other immune events were documented during collection. With V trimmed by 4 bases and J by 8 bases, 13 bases remained unmatched. The V gene's germline CDR1 is SGDLS and CDR2 YYNGEE. The CDR3 extends over 16 amino acids. TCRdb's table, derived via immunoSEQ multiplex PCR, lists solely in-frame clones and lacks some. This table has 81,000 or so clones, roughly 84% appearing once. The sequence was collected from a person between 18 and 75 years old in good health. J is TRBJ2-1 and V is TRBV9, with TRBD1 matching over 9 bases. The sequencing input was blood. This CDR3 is CASSRTGDRVLDEQFF. The CDR3 DNA is TGTGCCAGCAGCCGTACCGGGGACAGGGTTTTGGATGAGCAGTTCTTC.